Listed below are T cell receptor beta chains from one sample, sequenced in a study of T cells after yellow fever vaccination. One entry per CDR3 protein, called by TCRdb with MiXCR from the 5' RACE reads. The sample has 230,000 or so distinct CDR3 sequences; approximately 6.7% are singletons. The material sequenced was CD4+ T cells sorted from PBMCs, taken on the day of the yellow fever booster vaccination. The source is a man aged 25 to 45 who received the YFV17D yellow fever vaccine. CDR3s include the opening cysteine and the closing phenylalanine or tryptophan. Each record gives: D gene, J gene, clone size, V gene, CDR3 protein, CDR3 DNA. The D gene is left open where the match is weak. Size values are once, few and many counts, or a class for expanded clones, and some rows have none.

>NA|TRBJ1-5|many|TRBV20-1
CSAIRGTSNQPQHF
TGCAGTGCTATAAGAGGGACCAGCAATCAGCCCCAGCATTTT
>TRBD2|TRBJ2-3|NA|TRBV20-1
CSATAGTITDTQYF
TGCAGTGCTACCGCCGGGACTATTACAGATACGCAGTATTTT
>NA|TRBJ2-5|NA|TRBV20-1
CSARDVRQETQYF
TGCAGTGCTAGAGATGTCAGACAAGAGACCCAGTACTTC
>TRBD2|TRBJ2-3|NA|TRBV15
CATSRRSASGSTDTQYF
TGTGCCACCAGCAGACGCTCGGCTAGCGGGAGCACAGATACGCAGTATTTT
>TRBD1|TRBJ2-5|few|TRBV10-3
CAIQGAQETQYF
TGTGCCATCCAGGGGGCCCAAGAGACCCAGTACTTC
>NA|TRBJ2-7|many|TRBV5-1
CASSSRIYEQYF
TGCGCCAGCAGCTCGAGGATCTACGAGCAGTACTTC
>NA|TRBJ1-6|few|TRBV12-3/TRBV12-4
CEDRYNSPLHF
TGTGAGGACAGATATAATTCACCCCTCCACTTT
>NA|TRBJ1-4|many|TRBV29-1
CSVSQGDEKLFF
TGCAGCGTTTCCCAGGGAGATGAAAAACTGTTTTTT
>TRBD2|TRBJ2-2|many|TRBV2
CASRPHIAGGTGELFF
TGTGCCAGCAGACCTCATATAGCGGGAGGGACCGGGGAGCTGTTTTTT
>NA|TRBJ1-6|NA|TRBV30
CAWSVPSVLSSYNSPLHF
TGTGCCTGGAGTGTACCGTCGGTGCTAAGCTCCTATAATTCACCCCTCCACTTT
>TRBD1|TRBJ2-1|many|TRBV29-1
CSSLPGQGMRNEQFF
TGCAGCTCTTTACCGGGACAGGGGATGAGGAATGAGCAGTTCTTC
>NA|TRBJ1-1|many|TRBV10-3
CAISVEGGGTEAFF
TGTGCCATCAGTGTTGAAGGCGGAGGGACTGAAGCTTTCTTT
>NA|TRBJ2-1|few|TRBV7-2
CASSLQRSYNEQFF
TGTGCCAGCAGCTTACAGCGGAGTTACAATGAGCAGTTCTTC
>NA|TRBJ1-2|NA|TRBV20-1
CSANRGGGSVDGYTF
TGCAGTGCTAACCGAGGCGGGGGCAGCGTCGATGGCTACACCTTC
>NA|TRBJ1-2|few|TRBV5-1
CASSFDSLDYGYTF
TGCGCCAGCAGTTTTGACAGTCTCGACTATGGCTACACCTTC
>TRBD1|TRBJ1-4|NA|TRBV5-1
CASSPRTGLEKLFF
TGCGCCAGCAGTCCCCGGACAGGGCTTGAAAAACTGTTTTTT
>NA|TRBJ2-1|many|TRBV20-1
CSAQLDSYNEQFF
TGCAGTGCTCAGCTCGACTCCTACAATGAGCAGTTCTTC
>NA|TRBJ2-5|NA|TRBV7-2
CASSTGVGETQYF
TGTGCCAGCAGCACCGGGGTCGGGGAGACCCAGTACTTC
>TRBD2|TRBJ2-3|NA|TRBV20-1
CSGRLGTSGRVDTQYF
TGCAGTGGGAGACTCGGGACTAGCGGGAGAGTAGATACGCAGTATTTT
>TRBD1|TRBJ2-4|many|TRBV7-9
CASSTGQGVAKNIQYF
TGTGCCAGCAGCACAGGACAGGGGGTAGCCAAAAACATTCAGTACTTC
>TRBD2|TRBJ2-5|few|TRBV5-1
CASRTLSGGRQETQYF
TGCGCCAGCCGCACACTAAGCGGGGGAAGGCAAGAGACCCAGTACTTC
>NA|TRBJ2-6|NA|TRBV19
CASSPVVRTGRGGANVLTF
TGTGCCAGTAGTCCGGTTGTAAGGACTGGTCGAGGTGGGGCCAACGTCCTGACTTTC
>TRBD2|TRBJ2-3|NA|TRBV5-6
CASSLPSGGGDTQYF
TGTGCCAGCAGCTTGCCTAGCGGTGGAGGAGATACGCAGTATTTT
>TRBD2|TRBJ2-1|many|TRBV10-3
CATVAGAGEQFF
TGTGCCACCGTAGCGGGAGCTGGTGAGCAGTTCTTC
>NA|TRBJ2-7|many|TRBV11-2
CASSAGLDEQYF
TGTGCCAGCAGCGCCGGTCTGGACGAGCAGTACTTC
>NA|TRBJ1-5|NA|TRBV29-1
CSVVYHSGGNQPQHF
TGCAGCGTTGTGTATCACAGTGGGGGCAATCAGCCCCAGCATTTT
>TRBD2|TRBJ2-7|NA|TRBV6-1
CASTPSSSGHHPYEQYF
TGTGCCAGCACCCCGTCTTCTAGCGGACATCACCCCTACGAGCAGTACTTC
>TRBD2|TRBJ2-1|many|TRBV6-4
CASTSGRDSYNEQFF
TGTGCCAGCACTAGCGGGAGGGACTCCTACAATGAGCAGTTCTTC
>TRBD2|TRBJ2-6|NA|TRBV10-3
CAISAPSGGVGANVLTF
TGTGCCATCAGTGCTCCAAGCGGGGGAGTTGGGGCCAACGTCCTGACTTTC
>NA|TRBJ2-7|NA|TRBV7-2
CASSSDIYELYF
TGTGCCAGCAGCTCGGACATCTACGAGCTGTACTTC
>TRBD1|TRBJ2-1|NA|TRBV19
CASSILLTGASPFF
TGTGCCAGTAGTATTCTGTTGACAGGGGCATCACCGTTCTTC
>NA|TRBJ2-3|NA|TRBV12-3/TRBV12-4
CASSFRWDTQYF
TGTGCCAGCAGTTTCCGCTGGGATACGCAGTATTTT
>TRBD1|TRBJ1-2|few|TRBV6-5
CASSYWQGDYGYTF
TGTGCCAGCAGTTACTGGCAGGGGGACTATGGCTACACCTTC
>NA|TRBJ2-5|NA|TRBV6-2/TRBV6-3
CASSYGRAETQYF
TGTGCCAGCAGTTACGGCAGGGCGGAGACCCAGTACTTC
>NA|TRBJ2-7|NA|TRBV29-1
CSAGSGAALGEQYF
TGCAGCGCTGGATCCGGGGCAGCGCTTGGAGAGCAGTACTTC
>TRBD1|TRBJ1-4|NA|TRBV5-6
CASSGPGQGDAKLFF
TGTGCCAGCAGCGGCCCGGGACAGGGGGATGCAAAACTGTTTTTT